The rows below give T cell receptor beta chains drawn from one sample of a study of vaccination effects on CD4 cells after COVID-19. What these receptors recognize is not known. The repertoire was sequenced with immunoSEQ multiplex PCR; TCRdb's copy has only in-frame clones and lacks some. The sample records approximately 68,000 clones, around 81% being singletons. Sequenced here: CD4+ T cells from PBMCs cultured with SARS-CoV-2 spike peptides, sampled before COVID-19 vaccination. Source of these receptors: a human donor who received a COVID-19 vaccine. CDR3s include the opening cysteine and the closing phenylalanine or tryptophan. D genes are given only for firm matches. Size is stated for part of the rows, as once, few or many counts, or as a class when the clone is expanded.

V,size,D,J,CDR3,DNA
TRBV7-2,NA,TRBD2,TRBJ2-2,CASSLSGLAGGPGELFF,TGTGCCAGCAGCTTATCAGGACTAGCGGGGGGGCCCGGGGAGCTGTTTTTT
TRBV7-3,NA,TRBD2,TRBJ2-5,CASSSAGAGETQYF,TGTGCCAGCAGCTCAGCGGGGGCCGGGGAGACCCAGTACTTC
TRBV30,NA,NA,TRBJ1-3,CAWSVGSGNTIYF,TGTGCCTGGAGTGTAGGTTCTGGAAACACCATATATTTT
TRBV9,NA,NA,TRBJ2-3,CASSADLGRDTQYF,TGTGCCAGCAGCGCGGATTTAGGGAGAGATACGCAGTATTTT
TRBV25-1,NA,NA,TRBJ2-3,CASSNPGAVPDTQYF,TGTGCCAGCAGTAATCCGGGCGCCGTTCCAGATACGCAGTATTTT
TRBV24-1,NA,NA,TRBJ2-5,CATSDRTGKETQYF,TGTGCCACCAGTGACCGGACGGGGAAAGAGACCCAGTACTTC
TRBV3-1/TRBV3-2,NA,NA,TRBJ1-1,CASSQSGAEAFF,TGTGCCAGCAGCCAATCGGGGGCAGAAGCTTTCTTT
TRBV4-1,few,NA,TRBJ1-6,CASSQDQLGFSPLHF,TGCGCCAGCAGCCAAGATCAACTAGGGTTCTCACCCCTCCACTTT
TRBV30,NA,NA,TRBJ1-3,CAWSVSSHSLPGNTIYF,TGTGCCTGGAGTGTCAGTAGCCATTCTCTGCCTGGAAACACCATATATTTT
TRBV27,NA,NA,TRBJ2-1,CASSLWGGASYNEQFF,TGTGCCAGCAGTTTATGGGGGGGGGCGTCCTACAATGAGCAGTTCTTC
TRBV18,NA,NA,TRBJ2-3,CASSPRQRSTDTQYF,TGTGCCAGCTCACCCAGGCAGCGTAGCACAGATACGCAGTATTTT
TRBV6-1,once,NA,TRBJ2-1,CASSDDPSYGEQFF,TGTGCCAGCAGTGATGACCCGAGTTATGGTGAGCAGTTCTTC
TRBV14,NA,NA,TRBJ2-5,CASSQESRDFNTFETQYF,TGTGCCAGCAGCCAAGAGTCCAGGGACTTTAATACCTTTGAGACCCAGTACTTC
TRBV7-2,NA,NA,TRBJ2-5,CASSLDRETQYF,TGTGCCAGCAGCTTAGACCGGGAGACCCAGTACTTC
TRBV12-3/TRBV12-4,NA,NA,TRBJ1-1,CASSVNTEAFF,TGTGCCAGCAGTGTCAACACTGAAGCTTTCTTT
TRBV5-8,NA,NA,TRBJ2-5,CASPHPPGVTQETQYF,TGTGCCAGCCCCCATCCCCCCGGGGTCACTCAAGAGACCCAGTACTTC
TRBV15,NA,NA,TRBJ1-5,CATTGETSNQPQHF,TGTGCCACTACCGGAGAAACTAGCAATCAGCCCCAGCATTTT
TRBV28,NA,NA,TRBJ2-6,CASSPSSGANVLTF,TGTGCCAGCAGCCCGTCGTCTGGGGCCAACGTCCTGACTTTC
TRBV7-2,NA,NA,TRBJ2-5,CASSFVWGTGQETQYF,TGTGCCAGCAGTTTCGTCTGGGGGACCGGCCAAGAGACCCAGTACTTC
TRBV19,NA,NA,TRBJ1-5,CASSTSQILNQPQHF,TGTGCCAGTAGTACGAGCCAGATACTGAATCAGCCCCAGCATTTT
TRBV9,NA,NA,TRBJ2-2,CASSVTGTTGELFF,TGTGCCAGCAGCGTAACAGGGACCACCGGGGAGCTGTTTTTT
TRBV7-2,few,TRBD1,TRBJ1-1,CASTKSTGADTEAFF,TGTGCCAGCACCAAATCGACAGGGGCGGACACTGAAGCTTTCTTT
TRBV5-1,NA,TRBD1,TRBJ1-6,CASSFEQGASPLHF,TGCGCCAGCAGCTTTGAACAGGGGGCTTCACCCCTCCACTTT
TRBV19,NA,NA,TRBJ1-3,CASTTGSAGNTIYF,TGTGCCAGTACTACGGGGTCGGCTGGAAACACCATATATTTT
TRBV6-6,NA,NA,TRBJ1-2,CASSYPRGGPNYGYTF,TGTGCCAGCAGTTACCCAAGGGGGGGCCCTAACTATGGCTACACCTTC
TRBV29-1,NA,NA,TRBJ1-1,CSVEDRWGSANTEAFF,TGCAGCGTTGAAGATAGGTGGGGGAGCGCGAACACTGAAGCTTTCTTT
TRBV7-2,NA,TRBD2,TRBJ2-1,CASSHPPGAGGLYNEQFF,TGTGCCAGCAGTCACCCGCCGGGAGCGGGGGGGCTCTACAATGAGCAGTTCTTC
TRBV24-1,NA,TRBD2,TRBJ2-3,CATNGGGAILTQYF,TGTGCCACCAATGGCGGGGGGGCCATTCTCACGCAGTATTTT
TRBV5-4,NA,TRBD1,TRBJ2-3,CASSRDRLGDTQYF,TGTGCCAGCAGCCGGGACAGGCTAGGGGATACGCAGTATTTT
TRBV4-3,NA,NA,TRBJ1-1,CASSQDYTRGWNTEAFF,TGCGCCAGCAGCCAAGATTATACCCGGGGGTGGAACACTGAAGCTTTCTTT
TRBV21-1,NA,NA,TRBJ1-3,CASSLKVPMHSGNTIYF,TGTGCCAGCAGCCTTAAGGTCCCAATGCACTCTGGAAACACCATATATTTT
TRBV5-1,NA,TRBD1,TRBJ2-3,CASSSRQGSTDTQYF,TGCGCCAGCAGCTCCAGACAGGGAAGCACAGATACGCAGTATTTT
TRBV6-1,NA,TRBD1,TRBJ1-6,CASSNRDRSASPLHF,TGTGCCAGCAGTAATCGGGACAGGAGCGCTTCACCCCTCCACTTT
TRBV7-9,few,NA,TRBJ2-2,CASSLGSNTGELFF,TGTGCCAGCAGCCTAGGGAGTAACACCGGGGAGCTGTTTTTT
TRBV9,NA,NA,TRBJ2-5,CASSVAPAGQETQYF,TGTGCCAGCAGCGTAGCCCCAGCGGGTCAAGAGACCCAGTACTTC
TRBV5-8,NA,TRBD1,TRBJ2-5,CASGEQGSGQETQYF,TGTGCCAGCGGGGAACAGGGGTCGGGCCAAGAGACCCAGTACTTC
TRBV4-3,NA,NA,TRBJ1-3,CASSRAGTGFSGNTIYF,TGCGCCAGCAGCCGGGCGGGGACGGGGTTCTCTGGAAACACCATATATTTT
TRBV5-5,NA,NA,TRBJ1-1,CASSLSSREAFF,TGTGCCAGCAGCTTAAGCTCCCGAGAAGCTTTCTTT
TRBV7-2,NA,NA,TRBJ2-3,CASSLGRQAHTQYF,TGTGCCAGCAGCTTAGGCCGACAGGCACATACGCAGTATTTT
TRBV5-5,NA,TRBD1,TRBJ2-5,CASRQWTGPGETQYF,TGTGCCAGCAGGCAATGGACAGGGCCTGGGGAGACCCAGTACTTC
TRBV7-3,once,TRBD2,TRBJ2-1,CASSPQGRGLAGGGEQFF,TGTGCCAGCAGCCCACAGGGGCGAGGGCTAGCGGGGGGGGGTGAGCAGTTCTTC
TRBV7-2,NA,NA,TRBJ1-5,CASSFWRAGGSGQPQHF,TGTGCCAGCAGCTTTTGGAGGGCCGGCGGGAGCGGGCAGCCCCAGCATTTT
TRBV24-1,NA,NA,TRBJ2-3,CATSAVGGTQYF,TGTGCCACCAGTGCCGTGGGGGGTACGCAGTATTTT
TRBV19,NA,NA,TRBJ2-2,CASSIEREFTGELFF,TGTGCCAGTAGTATAGAGCGAGAATTCACCGGGGAGCTGTTTTTT
TRBV3-1/TRBV3-2,NA,TRBD1,TRBJ2-1,CASTPGQAKHNEQFF,TGTGCCAGCACCCCGGGACAGGCGAAGCACAATGAGCAGTTCTTC
TRBV7-9,NA,NA,TRBJ2-3,CASSLVQRTDTQYF,TGTGCCAGCAGCTTAGTACAACGAACAGATACGCAGTATTTT
TRBV7-2,NA,NA,TRBJ1-2,CASSLVKGVGGYTF,TGTGCCAGCAGCTTAGTTAAGGGGGTGGGAGGCTACACCTTC
TRBV6-6,NA,TRBD1,TRBJ2-1,CASSPTGTGGFNEQFF,TGTGCCAGCAGTCCTACCGGGACAGGGGGTTTCAATGAGCAGTTCTTC
TRBV10-3,NA,TRBD2,TRBJ2-3,CAISSYSGGGPDTQYF,TGTGCCATCAGTAGTTATAGCGGGGGAGGCCCAGATACGCAGTATTTT
TRBV7-2,few,NA,TRBJ1-5,CASSLDSGIQPQHF,TGTGCCAGCAGCTTAGATTCGGGGATTCAGCCCCAGCATTTT
TRBV5-1,NA,TRBD2,TRBJ2-3,CASSLGAGGPAADTQYF,TGCGCCAGCAGCTTAGGGGCGGGGGGGCCGGCTGCAGATACGCAGTATTTT
TRBV18,NA,TRBD1,TRBJ1-3,CASSQGQGTSGNTIYF,TGTGCCAGCTCACAGGGACAGGGGACTTCTGGAAACACCATATATTTT
TRBV6-1,NA,NA,TRBJ1-3,CASSEAWGPSSGNTIYF,TGTGCCAGCAGTGAAGCGTGGGGGCCCAGCTCTGGAAACACCATATATTTT
TRBV7-9,once,TRBD2,TRBJ2-2,CASSLSWGGGAVTGELFF,TGTGCCAGCAGCCTCAGTTGGGGCGGGGGGGCCGTCACCGGGGAGCTGTTTTTT
TRBV29-1,NA,NA,TRBJ1-4,CSVTRGATNEKLFF,TGCAGCGTTACCAGGGGAGCAACTAATGAAAAACTGTTTTTT
TRBV30,NA,TRBD2,TRBJ2-1,CAWTYGLDGRDEQFF,TGTGCCTGGACCTACGGACTAGATGGGCGCGATGAGCAGTTCTTC
TRBV5-4,NA,NA,TRBJ2-3,CASSPTGRAWDTQYF,TGTGCCAGCAGCCCGACTGGCCGAGCATGGGATACGCAGTATTTT